The clone carrying this T cell receptor beta chain was detected a few times. No antigen is known for it. TCRdb re-analysed the RT-PCR reads in MiXCR, keeping a single row per CDR3 protein. The sample consists of roughly 460,000 distinct CDR3 sequences, about 10% of them appearing once. The source of the sample is a study of response to subunit inactivated influenza vaccine. Findings of the study overall: That few new T cells are recruited by each seasonal influenza vaccination was the authors' suggestion.

The CDR3 is 12 residues long. From germline, CDR1 is SGHRS and CDR2 YFSETQ. Trimming cost V 1 base and J 3 bases, with 4 bases left between them. The sequencing used PBMCs from blood, collected around seven weeks after vaccination. The clonotype originates from a man aged 50 to 60 who received an inactivated influenza vaccine. The genes are TRBV5-1 and TRBJ1-1; D remains ambiguous. The CDR3 is CASSLTDTEAFF. The CDR3 coding sequence is TGCGCCAGCAGCTTGACCGACACTGAAGCTTTCTTT. Looking up the rest from reference TRBV5-1 and TRBJ1-1 gives the full variable domain: KAGVTQTPRYLIKTRGQQVTLSCSPISGHRSVSWYQQTPGQGLQFLFEYFSETQRNKGNFPGRFSGRQFSNSRSEMNVSTLELGDSALYLCASSLTDTEAFFGQGTRLTVV.